The clone carrying this T cell receptor (beta chain) has just a few counts. Its antigen is as yet unknown. This specimen belongs to a study of CD8 T cells in ankylosing spondylitis. The V gene lost 1 base and the J gene lost 6 bases, with 11 bases spanning the gap. CDR1 and CDR2 (germline): SEHNR, FQNEAQ (reference sequence). The CDR3 consists of 14 residues. Study-level points and caveats: Previous work reported some of these motif variants in the synovial fluid and blood of reactive arthritis. Among TCR beta sequences, a motif of eight highly homologous variants appeared characteristic of ankylosing spondylitis blood. Within matched ankylosing spondylitis synovial fluid, disease-linked clones were reportedly significantly enriched.

Making the TCR beta libraries involved quantitative 5'-RACE with molecular barcodes. TCRdb passed the 5' RACE reads through MiXCR, listing each CDR3 protein once. This table has under 250,000 distinct CDR3 sequences, under 30% appearing once. Sequencing was carried out using blood, either unsorted or a sorted T cell fraction (not recorded which). This sequence joins TRBV7-9 and TRBJ2-3; a weak D match, TRBD2 (6 bases). This TCR was sampled from a male donor with ankylosing spondylitis or in good health (not recorded which). CDR3 protein: CASSLDRGRDTQYF. CDR3 coding DNA: TGTGCCAGCAGCTTAGACCGGGGGAGGGATACGCAGTATTTT.